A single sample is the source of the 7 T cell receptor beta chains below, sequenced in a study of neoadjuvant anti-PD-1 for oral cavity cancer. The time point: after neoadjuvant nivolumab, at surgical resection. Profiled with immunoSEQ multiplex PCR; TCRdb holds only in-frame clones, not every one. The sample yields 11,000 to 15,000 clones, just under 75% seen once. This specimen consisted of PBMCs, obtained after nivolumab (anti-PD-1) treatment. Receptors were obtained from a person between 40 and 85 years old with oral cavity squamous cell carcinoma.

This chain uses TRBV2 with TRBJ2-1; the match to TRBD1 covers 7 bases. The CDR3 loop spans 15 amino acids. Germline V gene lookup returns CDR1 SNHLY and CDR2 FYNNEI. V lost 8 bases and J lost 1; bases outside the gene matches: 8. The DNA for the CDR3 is TGTGCCAGCCCAGGGACGGGACAGTCCTACAATGAGCAGTTCTTC. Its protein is CASPGTGQSYNEQFF.

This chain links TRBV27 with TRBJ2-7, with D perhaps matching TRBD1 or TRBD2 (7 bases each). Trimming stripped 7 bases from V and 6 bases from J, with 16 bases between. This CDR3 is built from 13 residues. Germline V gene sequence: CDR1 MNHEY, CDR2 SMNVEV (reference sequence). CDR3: CASISTRGGEQYF. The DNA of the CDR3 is TGTGCCAGCATTTCCACCAGGGGGGGCGAGCAGTACTTC.

CDR3 sequence: CASRAGQETYEQYF. CDR3 DNA: TGTGCCAGCAGGGCGGGACAGGAAACCTACGAGCAGTACTTC. The V call is TRBV6-1, the J call TRBJ2-7; 8 bases map to TRBD1. Germline CDR1 is MNHNS and CDR2 is SASEGT. The CDR3 runs to 14 residues. V was pared by 6 bases and J by 2 bases, with 6 bases of the junction left unmatched.

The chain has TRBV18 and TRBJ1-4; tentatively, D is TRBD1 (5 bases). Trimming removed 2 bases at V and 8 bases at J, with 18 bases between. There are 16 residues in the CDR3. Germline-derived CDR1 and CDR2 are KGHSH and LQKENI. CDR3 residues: CASSPNQPGEGEKLFF. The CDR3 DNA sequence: TGTGCCAGCTCACCAAATCAGCCGGGGGAAGGCGAAAAACTGTTTTTT.

The CDR3 DNA follows: TGTGCCAGCAGTCCGACACCTAGCGGTTCTGCCTACGAGCAGTACTTC. The encoded protein is CASSPTPSGSAYEQYF. The chain links TRBV28 to TRBJ2-7; the match to TRBD2 covers 7 bases. Germline V gives CDR1 MDHEN, CDR2 SYDVKM. CDR3 length: 16 amino acids. V was pared by 5 bases and J by 2 bases, with 12 bases of the junction left unmatched.

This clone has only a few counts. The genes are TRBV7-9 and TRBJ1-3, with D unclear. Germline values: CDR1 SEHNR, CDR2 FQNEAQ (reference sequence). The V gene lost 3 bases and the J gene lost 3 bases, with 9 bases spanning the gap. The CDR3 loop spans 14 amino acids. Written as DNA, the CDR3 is TGTGCCAGCAGCTTGTTGGCCTTTGGAAACACCATATATTTT. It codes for CASSLLAFGNTIYF.

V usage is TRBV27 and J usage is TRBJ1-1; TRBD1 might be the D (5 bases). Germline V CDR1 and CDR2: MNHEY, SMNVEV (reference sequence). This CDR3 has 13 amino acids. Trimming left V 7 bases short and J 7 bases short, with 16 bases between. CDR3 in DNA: TGTGCCAGCACAGGGTTACTTAGGAGTGAAGCTTTCTTT. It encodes CASTGLLRSEAFF.